This entry is about one T cell receptor (beta chain). Antigen unknown. The V and J ends lost 0 bases and 7 bases respectively, with 10 bases between them. From germline, CDR1 is LGHNA and CDR2 YNFKEQ. The CDR3 spans 14 residues. This specimen belongs to a study of T-cell reconstitution after alpha-beta-depleted transplantation in children. Preparation of the TCRbeta library involved a method that used unique molecular identifiers. A single record per CDR3 protein comes from TCRdb applying MiXCR to the PCR reads. The sample contains about 980,000 distinct CDR3 sequences, around 30% of which appear only once. Study outcomes and limitations: T-cell numbers and diversity, one year after transplant, stemmed largely from T cells that were newly produced. Surviving recipient T cells and thymic progenitors produced the high day-60 TCRbeta diversity seen in some patients. Several hundred rapidly expanded clones from non-depleted graft cells reportedly supplied alpha-beta T cells about two months post-transplant.

The receptor was isolated from a boy under three years old who had a stem cell transplant for SCID, so the T cells may come from the graft donor. The chain links TRBV4-2 to TRBJ2-1; unclear D gene. The sequences come from PBMCs, mostly from graft donor cells, collected 360 days after TCRalphabeta/CD19-depleted stem cell transplant. CDR3 protein: CASSQDIDGNEQFF. In nucleotides, the CDR3 is TGTGCCAGCAGCCAAGATATAGATGGGAATGAGCAGTTCTTC.